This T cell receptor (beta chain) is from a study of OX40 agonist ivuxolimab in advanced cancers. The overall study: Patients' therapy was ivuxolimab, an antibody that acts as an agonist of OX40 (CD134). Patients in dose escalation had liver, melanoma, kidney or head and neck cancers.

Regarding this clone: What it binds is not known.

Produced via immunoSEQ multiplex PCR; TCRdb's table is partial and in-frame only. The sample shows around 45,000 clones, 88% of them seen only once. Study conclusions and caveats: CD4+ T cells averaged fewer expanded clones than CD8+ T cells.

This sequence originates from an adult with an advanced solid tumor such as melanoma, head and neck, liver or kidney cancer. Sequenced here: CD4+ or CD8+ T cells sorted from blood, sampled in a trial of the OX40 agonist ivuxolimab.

The DNA for the CDR3 is TGCGCCAGCAGCCAAGAGGGGGCGCAAGAGACCCAGTACTTC. It yields the protein CASSQEGAQETQYF. This chain connects TRBV4-1 to TRBJ2-5, with D possibly matching TRBD1 (6 bases). The CDR3 is 14 amino acids. Germline CDR1 is MGHRA and CDR2 is YSYEKL. V was shortened by 0 bases and J by 2 bases, with 7 bases between the two germline ends.